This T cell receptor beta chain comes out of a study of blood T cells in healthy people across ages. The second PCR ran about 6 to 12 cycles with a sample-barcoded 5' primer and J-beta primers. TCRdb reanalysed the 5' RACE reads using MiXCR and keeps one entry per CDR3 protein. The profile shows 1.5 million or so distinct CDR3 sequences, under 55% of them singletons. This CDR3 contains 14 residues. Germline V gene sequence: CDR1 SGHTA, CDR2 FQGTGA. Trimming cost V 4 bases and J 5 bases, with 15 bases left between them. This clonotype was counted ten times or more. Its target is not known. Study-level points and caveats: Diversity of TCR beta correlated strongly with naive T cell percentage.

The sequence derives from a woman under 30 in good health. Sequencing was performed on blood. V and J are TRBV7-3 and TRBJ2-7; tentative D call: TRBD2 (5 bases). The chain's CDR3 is CASSYLTRYNEQYF. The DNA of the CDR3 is TGTGCCAGCAGCTACCTTACTAGGTATAACGAGCAGTACTTC.